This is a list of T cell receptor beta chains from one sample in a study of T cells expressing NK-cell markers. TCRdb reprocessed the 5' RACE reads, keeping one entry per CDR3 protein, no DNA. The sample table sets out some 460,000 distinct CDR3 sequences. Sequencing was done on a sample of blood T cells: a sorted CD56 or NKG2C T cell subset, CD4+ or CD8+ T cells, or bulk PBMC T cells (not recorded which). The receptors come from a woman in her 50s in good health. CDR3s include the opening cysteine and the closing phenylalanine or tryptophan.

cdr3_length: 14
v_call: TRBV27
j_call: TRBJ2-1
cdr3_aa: CASSLLVGLAEQFF

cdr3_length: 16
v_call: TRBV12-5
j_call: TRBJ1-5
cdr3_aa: CASGSANRVRNQPQHF

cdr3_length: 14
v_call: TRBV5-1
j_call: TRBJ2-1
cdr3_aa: CASSHSGTSNEQFF

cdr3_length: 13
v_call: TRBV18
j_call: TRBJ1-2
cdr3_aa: CASSPGAGSGYTF

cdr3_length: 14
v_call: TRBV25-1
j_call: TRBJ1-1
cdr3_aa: CASSPPDRNTEAFF

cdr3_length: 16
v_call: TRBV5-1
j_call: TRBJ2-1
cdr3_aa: CASSPNLAGGSIKQFF

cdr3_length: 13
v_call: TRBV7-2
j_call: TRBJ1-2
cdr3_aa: CASSPSPSYGYTF

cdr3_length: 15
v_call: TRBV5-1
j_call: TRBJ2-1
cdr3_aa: CASSLVAGAGDEQFF

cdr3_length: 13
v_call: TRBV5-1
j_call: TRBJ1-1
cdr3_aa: CASSLGPRNEAFF

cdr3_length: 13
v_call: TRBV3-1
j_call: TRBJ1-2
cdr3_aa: CASRRQGMRGYTF

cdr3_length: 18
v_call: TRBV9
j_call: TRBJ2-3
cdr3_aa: CASSVAWAGFESQDTQYF

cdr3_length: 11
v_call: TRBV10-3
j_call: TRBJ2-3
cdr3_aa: CAISPGDTQYF

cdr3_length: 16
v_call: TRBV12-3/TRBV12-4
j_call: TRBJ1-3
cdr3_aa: CASSYGQGHSGNTIYF

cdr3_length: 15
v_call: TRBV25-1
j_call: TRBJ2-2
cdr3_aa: CASSEITTNTGELFF

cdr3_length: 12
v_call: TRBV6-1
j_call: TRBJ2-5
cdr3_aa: CASSAVEETQYF

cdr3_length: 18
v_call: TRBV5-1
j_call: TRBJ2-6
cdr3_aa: CASSWSSGRAAGANVLTF

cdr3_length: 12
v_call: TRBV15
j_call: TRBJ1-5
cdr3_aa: CATSTSQGPQHF

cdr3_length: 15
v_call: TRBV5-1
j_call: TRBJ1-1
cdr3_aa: CASSLVSGMSTEAFF

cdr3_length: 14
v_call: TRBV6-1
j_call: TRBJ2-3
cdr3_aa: CASSGTSGTDTQYF

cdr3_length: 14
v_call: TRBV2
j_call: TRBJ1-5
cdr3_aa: CASSDGTSYQPQHF

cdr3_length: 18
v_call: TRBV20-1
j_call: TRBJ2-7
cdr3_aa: CSASLPPWTSGRGYEQYF

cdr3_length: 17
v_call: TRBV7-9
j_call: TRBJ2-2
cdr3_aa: CASSLAQGGLKRRELFF

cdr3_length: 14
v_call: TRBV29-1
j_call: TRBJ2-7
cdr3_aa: CSVLSGQTYYEQYF

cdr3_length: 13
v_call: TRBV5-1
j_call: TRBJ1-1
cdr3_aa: CASSLRDSLEAFF

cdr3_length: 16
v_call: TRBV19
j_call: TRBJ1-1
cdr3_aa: CASTLGLLHRATEAFF

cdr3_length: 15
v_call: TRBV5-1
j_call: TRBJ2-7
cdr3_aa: CASSLVGDPSYEQYF

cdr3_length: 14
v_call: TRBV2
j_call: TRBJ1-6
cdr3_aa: CASGETGIWSPLHF

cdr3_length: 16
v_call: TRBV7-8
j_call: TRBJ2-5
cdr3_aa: CASSLWTSGRGETQYF

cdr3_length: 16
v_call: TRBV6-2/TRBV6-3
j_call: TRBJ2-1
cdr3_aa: CASSDPGGGVYNEQFF

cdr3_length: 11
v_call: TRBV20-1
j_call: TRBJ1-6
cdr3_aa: CSARWNSPLHF

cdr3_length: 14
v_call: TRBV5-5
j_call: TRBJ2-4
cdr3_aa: CASSLELAKNIQYF

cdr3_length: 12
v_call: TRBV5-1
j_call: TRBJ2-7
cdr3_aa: CASRDSDYEQYF

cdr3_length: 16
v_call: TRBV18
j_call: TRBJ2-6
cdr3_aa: CASSEASGIGANVLTF

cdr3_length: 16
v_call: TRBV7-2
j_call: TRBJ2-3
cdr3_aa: CASSLDVGLVADTQYF

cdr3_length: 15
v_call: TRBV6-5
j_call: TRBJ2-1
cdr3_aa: CATCRVPGGLNEQFF

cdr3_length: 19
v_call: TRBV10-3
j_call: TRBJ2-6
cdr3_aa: CAISEFGGRRLSGANVLTF

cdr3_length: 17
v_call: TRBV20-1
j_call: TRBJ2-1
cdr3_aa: CSATGLAGGMNLNEQFF

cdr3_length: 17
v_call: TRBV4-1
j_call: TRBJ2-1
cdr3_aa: CASSQVEASGRSEGQFF

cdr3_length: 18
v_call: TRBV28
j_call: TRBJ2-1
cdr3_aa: CASSPTRPGLAALDEQFF

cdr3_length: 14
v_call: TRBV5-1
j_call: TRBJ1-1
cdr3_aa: CASKVDRTNTEAFF

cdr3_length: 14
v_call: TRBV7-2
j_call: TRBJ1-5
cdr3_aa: CASSLLVGNQPQHF

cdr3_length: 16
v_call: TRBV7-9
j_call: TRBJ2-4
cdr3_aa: CASSFRGGLAKNIQYF

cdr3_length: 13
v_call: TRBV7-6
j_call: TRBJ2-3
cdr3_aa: CASSVLQGDTQYF

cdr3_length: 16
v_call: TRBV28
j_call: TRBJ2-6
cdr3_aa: CASSPRVRSGANVLTF

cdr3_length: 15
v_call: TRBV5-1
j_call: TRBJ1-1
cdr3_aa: CASSLAEGERFEAFF

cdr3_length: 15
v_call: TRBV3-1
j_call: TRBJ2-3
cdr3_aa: CASSHGRGSTDTQYF

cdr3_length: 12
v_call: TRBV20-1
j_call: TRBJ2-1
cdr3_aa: CSATQLANEQFF

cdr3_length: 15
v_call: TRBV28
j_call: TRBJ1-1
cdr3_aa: CASNAGRSLLTEAFF

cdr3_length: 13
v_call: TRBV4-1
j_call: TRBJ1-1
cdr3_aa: CASSQPPGHEAFF

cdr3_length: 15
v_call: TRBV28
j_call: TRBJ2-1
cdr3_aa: CASSYHVTGKNEQFF

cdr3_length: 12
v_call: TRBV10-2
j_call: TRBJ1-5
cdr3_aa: CASANSNQPQHF